The rows below give T cell receptor beta chains drawn from one sample of a study of OX40 agonist ivuxolimab in advanced cancers. Repertoires were generated with immunoSEQ multiplex PCR, while TCRdb's copy carries only in-frame clones and drops some. The top ten hold over 1.1% of the sample, which has roughly 68,000 clones, approximately 80% seen once. Sequences were derived from CD4+ or CD8+ T cells sorted from blood, sampled in a trial of the OX40 agonist ivuxolimab. These receptors were obtained from an adult with an advanced solid tumor such as melanoma, head and neck, liver or kidney cancer. Both conserved end residues are part of each CDR3. The D gene is left open where the match is weak. Rows give clone size only sometimes, using once, few, many, or a class for an expanded clone.

V	D	size	J	DNA	CDR3
TRBV5-4	TRBD1	-	TRBJ1-2	TGTGCCAGCAGACCGGACAGGGCGTCCTATGGCTACACCTTC	CASRPDRASYGYTF
TRBV11-3	-	-	TRBJ2-5	TGTGCCAGCAGCTTAGATATGAGGGAGACCCAGTACTTC	CASSLDMRETQYF
TRBV5-1	TRBD2	-	TRBJ2-2	TGCGCCAGCAGCGGGCTAGCGGAGAACACCGGGGAGCTGTTTTTT	CASSGLAENTGELFF
TRBV5-1	TRBD2	-	TRBJ2-3	TGCGCCAGCAGTTGGGACTACACAGATACGCAGTATTTT	CASSWDYTDTQYF
TRBV5-1	-	-	TRBJ1-1	TGCGCCAGCAGCTTGAAACAGAACACTGAAGCTTTCTTT	CASSLKQNTEAFF
TRBV5-5	-	-	TRBJ1-2	TGTGCCAGCAGTATTGAGCAACCACCAGCGCTAGGCTACACCTTC	CASSIEQPPALGYTF
TRBV5-4	TRBD2	-	TRBJ2-3	TGTGCCAGCAGCTTGGGGGGGGACTACTACACAGATACGCAGTATTTT	CASSLGGDYYTDTQYF
TRBV6-1	-	-	TRBJ2-6	TGTGCCAGCGAGCGGCGGCACTCTGGGGCCAACGTCCTGACTTTC	CASERRHSGANVLTF
TRBV5-1	TRBD2	-	TRBJ2-1	TGCGCCAGCAGCCGAGCGGGGGAGTCCTACAATGAGCAGTTCTTC	CASSRAGESYNEQFF
TRBV11-2	TRBD1	once	TRBJ1-1	TGTGCCAGCAGCCCAGACAGGGTGGGCACTGAAGCTTTCTTT	CASSPDRVGTEAFF
TRBV6-1	-	once	TRBJ1-3	TGTGCCAGCAGTGACCCGAAGAGTCGAAACACCATATATTTT	CASSDPKSRNTIYF
TRBV5-4	-	few	TRBJ1-2	TGTGCCAGCAGCTTGGTGGACCAGGGCTATGGCTACACCTTC	CASSLVDQGYGYTF
TRBV7-2	-	few	TRBJ2-5	TGTGCCAGCAGCCCTCAGCAAGAGACCCAGTACTTC	CASSPQQETQYF
TRBV5-1	-	-	TRBJ2-7	TGCGCCAGCAGCTTATCAGGGACCTACGAGCAGTACTTC	CASSLSGTYEQYF
TRBV5-1	TRBD1	-	TRBJ2-1	TGCGCCAGCAGCGTGGGACAGGAATACAATGAGCAGTTCTTC	CASSVGQEYNEQFF
TRBV2	-	-	TRBJ2-3	TGTGCCAGCAGTGAAATGGGGGGCGGCACAGATACGCAGTATTTT	CASSEMGGGTDTQYF
TRBV5-1	-	-	TRBJ2-7	TGCGCCAGCAGCTTGGGGGGTGAGGGGTACGAGCAGTACTTC	CASSLGGEGYEQYF
TRBV20-1	-	-	TRBJ2-7	TGCAGTGCTATAGACTACGAGCAGTACTTC	CSAIDYEQYF
TRBV6-1	TRBD1	once	TRBJ2-5	TGTGCCAGCAGGGAAACAGGGGGGAAAGAGCAGTACTTC	CASRETGGKEQYF
TRBV7-2	-	-	TRBJ2-5	TGTGCCAGCAGCCCACGTCGAAACCAAGAGACCCAGTACTTC	CASSPRRNQETQYF
TRBV10-1	-	-	TRBJ1-6	TGCGCCAGCAACCTAAGAGGGTCCTATAATTCACCCCTCCACTTT	CASNLRGSYNSPLHF
TRBV18	-	-	TRBJ1-1	TGTGCCAGCTCACCAGAGCCGAACACTGAAGCTTTCTTT	CASSPEPNTEAFF
TRBV5-1	-	-	TRBJ2-7	TGCGCCAGCAGCTTGACAGTTACCTCCTACGAGCAGTACTTC	CASSLTVTSYEQYF
TRBV2	-	once	TRBJ2-3	TGTGCCAGCAGGGTTCTGCCCACAGATACGCAGTATTTT	CASRVLPTDTQYF
TRBV19	TRBD2	-	TRBJ2-5	TGTGCCAGTAGTAACTCATTCGGGAGGCGTACTTTTGGGTACCAAGAGACCCAGTACTTC	CASSNSFGRRTFGYQETQYF
TRBV5-4	TRBD1	-	TRBJ1-2	TGTGCCAGCACCCTCGGCGGACAGGGCTCCTATGGCTACACCTTC	CASTLGGQGSYGYTF
TRBV6-1	TRBD1	-	TRBJ1-1	TGTGCCAGCAGTCAGGGGGACACTGAAGCTTTCTTT	CASSQGDTEAFF
TRBV7-2	TRBD1	-	TRBJ2-1	TGTGCCAGCAGACGGGACAGGGAGTCCTACAATGAGCAGTTCTTC	CASRRDRESYNEQFF
TRBV6-5	-	-	TRBJ2-3	TGTGCCATCCGGACTGGGGATGTAACAGATACGCAGTATTTT	CAIRTGDVTDTQYF
TRBV5-5	-	-	TRBJ2-5	TGTGCCAGCAGCTTGACTTGGCTAATCTTTCAAGAGACCCAGTACTTC	CASSLTWLIFQETQYF
TRBV30	-	-	TRBJ1-5	TGTGCCTGGAGTGTCAGAGGGCGCGGCAATCAGCCCCAGCATTTT	CAWSVRGRGNQPQHF
TRBV27	-	-	TRBJ2-2	TGTGCCAGCAGTCGGGGCGCGGACACCGGGGAGCTGTTTTTT	CASSRGADTGELFF
TRBV9	TRBD1	-	TRBJ1-6	TGTGCCAGCAGCGGACAGGGGGATAATTCACCCCTCCACTTT	CASSGQGDNSPLHF
TRBV28	TRBD1	-	TRBJ1-1	TGTGCCAGCAGTTCCCCACAGGGGTTGGGAGCTTTCTTT	CASSSPQGLGAFF
TRBV9	TRBD1	-	TRBJ1-4	TGTGCCAGCAGCGTCACAGGGGGAAATGAAAAACTGTTTTTT	CASSVTGGNEKLFF
TRBV10-3	TRBD1	-	TRBJ2-5	TGTGCCATCAGCTTCTCAGGGACAGGGCTCGGGGTAGGAGAGACCCAGTACTTC	CAISFSGTGLGVGETQYF
TRBV11-3	-	-	TRBJ1-1	TGTGCCAGCAGCTTAGAAGAGGGACGGACTGAAGCTTTCTTT	CASSLEEGRTEAFF
TRBV6-1	-	-	TRBJ2-7	TGTGCCAGCAGTGAAAGAGGTCCAGGTTTAGGGTACGAGCAGTACTTC	CASSERGPGLGYEQYF
TRBV5-8	-	-	TRBJ2-5	TGTGCCAGCAGCTCCCTCCGGGGTGTAATCCAAGAGACCCAGTACTTC	CASSSLRGVIQETQYF
TRBV6-5	-	-	TRBJ2-5	TGTGCCAGCAGTCGAGGACAGACCCAGTACTTC	CASSRGQTQYF
TRBV11-2	TRBD1	-	TRBJ2-6	TGTGCCAGCAGCTCAGGGGGCGCCGTAGGTGGGGCCAACGTCCTGACTTTC	CASSSGGAVGGANVLTF
TRBV28	-	-	TRBJ2-7	TGTGCCAGCAGTCAAGCGCAGGGACTCTTAATTGAGCAGTACTTC	CASSQAQGLLIEQYF
TRBV6-6	-	-	TRBJ2-5	TGTGCCAGCAGCCCTAATCCGGCAAAGGGGACCCAGTACTTC	CASSPNPAKGTQYF
TRBV11-2	-	-	TRBJ1-2	TGTGCCAGCAGCTTAAAAGGGGACTACTATGGCTACACCTTC	CASSLKGDYYGYTF
TRBV5-1	TRBD2	-	TRBJ2-1	TGCGCCAGCAGCTTGGGAGTACTAGCGGGGGGATACAATGAGCAGTTCTTC	CASSLGVLAGGYNEQFF
TRBV5-6	-	-	TRBJ2-1	TGTGCCAGCAGCTTCAGTACAGTCCATAGTGAGCAGTTCTTC	CASSFSTVHSEQFF
TRBV5-1	-	-	TRBJ2-7	TGCGCCAGCAGCTTGGCCGGTAGAAAGACCTACGAGCAGTACTTC	CASSLAGRKTYEQYF
TRBV29-1	-	-	TRBJ2-5	TGCAGCGTCGCCCGACAGGGAGGTAGGGAGACCCAGTACTTC	CSVARQGGRETQYF